The T cell receptor (beta chain) under discussion was sequenced for a study of T cells in tuberculosis. The CDR3 contains 12 residues. V was shortened by 6 bases and J by 6 bases, with 14 bases between the two germline ends. From germline, CDR1 is SQVTM and CDR2 ANQGSEA. Assay: immunoSEQ multiplex PCR; the TCRdb copy retains only in-frame clones and omits some. The data show 45,000 or so clones, 95% seen once. The sample comprised PBMCs. This clonotype was sampled from a donor between 10 and 29 years old with latent tuberculosis or without tuberculosis infection. The chain has TRBV29-1 and TRBJ1-2; weak D call: TRBD1 (5 bases). The CDR3 sequence is CSVGGGEDGYTF. DNA for the CDR3: TGCAGCGTCGGTGGAGGGGAGGATGGCTACACCTTC.